The next 23 T cell receptor beta chains were all read from a single sample in a study of CD8 T cells in ankylosing spondylitis. TCRdb passed the 5' RACE reads through MiXCR, listing each CDR3 protein once. This sample has hundreds of thousands of distinct CDR3 sequences, with roughly a third found just once. The sequencing input was blood, either unsorted or a sorted T cell fraction (not recorded which). These receptor sequences come from a male donor with ankylosing spondylitis or in good health (not recorded which).

In DNA, the CDR3 is TGTGCCAGCAGTTCCCGCCGACAATACGAGCAGTACTTC. Protein sequence: CASSSRRQYEQYF. This chain connects TRBV12-3 or TRBV12-4 to TRBJ2-7, with D unresolved. Trimming removed 4 bases from V and 4 bases from J, with 11 bases in between. The CDR3 sequence is 13 residues long.

This rearrangement joins TRBV6-5 to TRBJ2-3; unclear D gene. Trimming cost V 3 bases and J 0 bases, with 16 bases left between them. In germline, CDR1 is MNHEY, CDR2 SVGAGI. The CDR3 loop spans 17 amino acids. The CDR3, as DNA: TGTGCCAGCAGTTATAGGGCTGAGACACCTAGCACAGATACGCAGTATTTT. This sequence encodes CASSYRAETPSTDTQYF.

Only a few counts were recorded for this clonotype. The gene calls are TRBV4-2 and TRBJ2-3; the match to TRBD2 covers 13 bases. CDR1 and CDR2 (germline): LGHNA, YNFKEQ. With 0 bases clipped from V and 2 bases from J, the junction kept 8 bases outside the gene matches. This CDR3 region has 19 residues. Here the CDR3 DNA reads TGTGCCAGCAGCCAAGAATCGGGACTAGCGGGGCCCCACACAGATACGCAGTATTTT. Its translation is CASSQESGLAGPHTDTQYF.

This sequence joins TRBV7-2 and TRBJ2-1; 9 bases line up with TRBD1. Germline CDR1 is SGHTA and CDR2 is FQGNSA. The J segment lost 5 bases and the V segment lost 9 bases, leaving 14 bases of the junction unmatched. The CDR3 has 16 amino acids. This CDR3 reads CASSRSRQGDNNEQFF. In nucleotides, the CDR3 is TGTGCCAGTAGCCGATCAAGACAGGGGGATAACAATGAGCAGTTCTTC.

CDR3 sequence: CASSEAAGGPNEQFF. CDR3 nucleotides: TGCGCCAGCAGTGAGGCCGCGGGGGGTCCCAATGAGCAGTTCTTC. This rearrangement joins TRBV10-1 to TRBJ2-1; 8 bases are shared with TRBD2. The germline V gene has CDR1 WNHNN and CDR2 SYGVQD (reference sequence). This CDR3 spans 15 amino acids. Trimming at V came to 2 bases and at J to 6 bases, leaving 6 bases not matched to a gene.

V and J are TRBV20-1 and TRBJ1-2, with D possibly matching TRBD1 (5 bases). The CDR3 loop spans 14 amino acids. Per the germline V gene, CDR1 is DFQATT and CDR2 is SNEGSKA (reference sequence). The V end lost 0 bases, the J end lost 7 bases, and 15 bases lay between the germline ends. The CDR3 here is CSARDFGGVGGYTF. Written as DNA, the CDR3 is TGCAGTGCTAGAGATTTCGGGGGGGTGGGTGGCTACACCTTC.

This clonotype occurred a few times. The genes are TRBV4-2 and TRBJ1-4, with D maybe TRBD1 (5 bases). In germline, CDR1 is LGHNA, CDR2 YNFKEQ. CDR3 size: 15 residues. Trimming took off 1 base at V and 8 bases at J, with 14 bases between the two ends. This CDR3 is CASSQGGQGWEKLFF. CDR3 nucleotide sequence: TGTGCCAGCAGCCAAGGGGGCCAGGGTTGGGAAAAACTGTTTTTT.

This clonotype has just a few counts. CDR3 region: CASSPSRTTYEQYF. The CDR3 DNA follows: TGTGCCAGCAGCCCAAGTCGAACTACCTACGAGCAGTACTTC. J is TRBJ2-7 and V is TRBV7-9; D remains ambiguous. The CDR3 extends over 14 amino acids. Trimming took 5 bases from V and 2 from J, leaving 13 bases between them. Looked up from germline, CDR1 is SEHNR and CDR2 is FQNEAQ (reference sequence). Full variable domain (missing parts from reference TRBV7-9 and TRBJ2-7): DTGVSQNPRHKITKRGQNVTFRCDPISEHNRLYWYRQTLGQGPEFLTYFQNEAQLEKSRLLSDRFSAERPKGSFSTLEIQRTEQGDSAMYLCASSPSRTTYEQYFGPGTRLTVT.

This clonotype was observed a few times. The chain recombines TRBV29-1 with TRBJ2-7; D ambiguous. The CDR3 loop spans 13 amino acids. Trimming took 6 bases from V and 0 from J, leaving 12 bases between them. CDR1 is SQVTM and CDR2 is ANQGSEA in the germline V gene. The DNA for the CDR3 is TGCAGCGTGTCCAGGACCCTCTCCTACGAGCAGTACTTC. Translating it yields CSVSRTLSYEQYF.

This chain links TRBV18 with TRBJ2-5; the match to TRBD2 covers 7 bases. The CDR3 is 15 residues long. V lost 3 bases and J lost 5; bases outside the gene matches: 9. Germline-derived CDR1 and CDR2 are KGHSH and LQKENI. CDR3 nucleotides: TGTGCCAGCTCACCCGGACGCCTAGCGGAGGAGACCCAGTACTTC. It yields the protein CASSPGRLAEETQYF.

The chain joins TRBV12-3 or TRBV12-4 to TRBJ2-1, with TRBD2 identical over 8 bases. The CDR3 is 15 residues long. Unmatched junction bases numbered 5, after V lost 4 bases and J lost 3 bases. In DNA, the CDR3 is TGTGCCAGCAGTTCCCGGGGGGGCGGCTACAATGAGCAGTTCTTC. It encodes CASSSRGGGYNEQFF.

This clonotype has only a few counts. The V call is TRBV20-1, the J call TRBJ2-3; 11 positions match TRBD2. Germline V CDR1 and CDR2: DFQATT, SNEGSKA (reference sequence). The length of the CDR3 is 18 residues. J lost 9 bases, V lost 0 bases, and 17 bases had no gene match. The CDR3 spells CSARDLGLAGGPPRTQYF. The CDR3, as DNA: TGCAGTGCTAGAGATCTAGGGCTAGCGGGGGGCCCCCCAAGGACGCAGTATTTT.

This chain links TRBV20-1 with TRBJ2-7, with a weak D call TRBD2 (5 bases). Trimming took 6 bases from V and 5 from J, leaving 20 bases between them. The CDR3 sequence is 14 residues long. Germline V gene lookup returns CDR1 DFQATT and CDR2 SNEGSKA (reference sequence). The chain's CDR3 is CSAQSAADRNEQYF. The DNA for the CDR3 is TGCAGTGCCCAGTCAGCGGCGGATCGGAACGAGCAGTACTTC.

This clonotype has just a few counts. V and J are TRBV7-9 and TRBJ1-4; 9 bases align to TRBD1. V was pared by 5 bases and J by 1 base, with 8 bases of the junction left unmatched. CDR1 and CDR2 from the germline V gene are SEHNR and FQNEAQ (reference sequence). CDR3 size: 17 residues. The DNA for the CDR3 is TGTGCCAGCAGCGGTATGGGACAGGGAGTAACTAATGAAAAACTGTTTTTT. Amino acid sequence: CASSGMGQGVTNEKLFF.

The chain joins TRBV20-1 to TRBJ1-5; 8 bases agree with TRBD1. Germline trimming cut 3 bases from V and 5 bases from J; bases unmatched to any gene: 6. The CDR3 spans 14 residues. Germline CDR1 reads DFQATT; CDR2 reads SNEGSKA (reference sequence). CDR3: CSAREGQGDQPQHF. As DNA, the CDR3 is TGCAGTGCTAGGGAAGGACAGGGTGATCAGCCCCAGCATTTT.

The rearrangement joins TRBV12-3 or TRBV12-4 to TRBJ1-2; no clear D gene. V shed 1 base and J shed 7 bases, with 10 bases lying between them. This CDR3 contains 13 residues. CDR3 sequence reads: CASSLGRAGGYTF. In DNA, the CDR3 is TGTGCCAGCAGTTTAGGGAGAGCCGGTGGCTACACCTTC.

Only a few counts were recorded for this clonotype. The chain carries TRBV4-1 and TRBJ1-3, with 9 bases aligning to TRBD1. Trimming removed 4 bases from V and 0 bases from J; junction bases left unmatched: 10. Germline V gene sequence: CDR1 MGHRA, CDR2 YSYEKL. The CDR3 has 18 amino acids. The DNA of the CDR3 is TGCGCCAGCAGCCCAGTGCGGGACAGGGTGAGCTCTGGAAACACCATATATTTT. Translation gives CASSPVRDRVSSGNTIYF.

The chain carries TRBV7-9 and TRBJ1-5; 11 bases match TRBD1. The length of the CDR3 is 15 residues. Trimming took 5 bases from V and 5 from J; bases not matched to a gene: 5. Looked up from germline, CDR1 is SEHNR and CDR2 is FQNEAQ (reference sequence). The CDR3 DNA sequence: TGTGCCAGCAGCCCCGGACAGGGGGCATATCAGCCCCAGCATTTT. Protein product: CASSPGQGAYQPQHF.

The J gene is TRBJ1-2, the V gene TRBV12-5; 11 positions match TRBD1. The CDR3 contains 15 residues. CDR1 and CDR2 (germline): LGHNT, FRNRAP. Germline trimming cut 4 bases from V and 4 bases from J; bases unmatched to any gene: 5. The CDR3 reads CASGWGTGGVYGYTF. The CDR3 region has the DNA TGTGCTAGTGGTTGGGGGACAGGGGGTGTCTATGGCTACACCTTC.

V and J are TRBV7-3 and TRBJ2-1, with D tentatively TRBD1 (7 bases). Germline V lookup: CDR1 SGHTA, CDR2 FQGTGA. V was trimmed by 3 bases and J by 8 bases, leaving 17 bases between them. CDR3 length equals 15 residues. The CDR3 coding sequence is TGTGCCAGCAGCTTGGCAGGGGGGCCTTGGGATGAGCAGTTCTTC. This codes for CASSLAGGPWDEQFF. Full variable domain (missing parts from reference TRBV7-3 and TRBJ2-1): GAGVSQTPSNKVTEKGKYVELRCDPISGHTALYWYRQSLGQGPEFLIYFQGTGAADDSGLPNDRFFAVRPEGSVSTLKIQRTERGDSAVYLCASSLAGGPWDEQFFGPGTRLTVL.

The chain combines TRBV18 with TRBJ2-7; 8 nucleotides agree with TRBD1. CDR1 KGHSH and CDR2 LQKENI come from the germline V gene. The CDR3 is made up of 13 amino acids. Losses at the gene ends were 8 bases for V and 5 bases for J; bases not matched to a gene: 8. CDR3 sequence (DNA): TGTGCCAGCCTCACCCAACAGGGGGACGAGCAGTACTTC. It codes for CASLTQQGDEQYF.

Here the CDR3 reads CASSAPASETQYF. CDR3 nucleotide sequence: TGTGCCAGCAGTGCCCCCGCGAGTGAGACCCAGTACTTC. The chain couples TRBV12-3 or TRBV12-4 to TRBJ2-5; D is uncertain. The V and J ends lost 5 bases and 5 bases respectively, with 12 bases between them. This CDR3 is 13 amino acids long.

This chain joins TRBV14 and TRBJ2-7; no clear D gene. The germline V and J ends were trimmed by 5 bases and 3 bases, with 5 bases remaining between them. This CDR3 is 11 amino acids long. The germline V gene has CDR1 SGHDN and CDR2 FVKESK. The CDR3 sequence is CASSINYEQYF. Here the CDR3 DNA reads TGTGCCAGCAGCATCAACTACGAGCAGTACTTC. Using reference TRBV14 and TRBJ2-7 for the parts outside the CDR3, the full variable domain is EAGVTQFPSHSVIEKGQTVTLRCDPISGHDNLYWYRRVMGKEIKFLLHFVKESKQDESGMPNNRFLAERTGGTYSTLKVQPAELEDSGVYFCASSINYEQYFGPGTRLTVT.